This T cell receptor beta chain was identified in a study of shared clonotypes between healthy human individuals. General study points: Shared clonotypes: 4.5% to 5% naive CD4, under 4% naive CD8, 2.3% memory CD4, roughly 0.4% memory CD8.

In the study's own analysis: As immunoSEQ supplied junction-only sequences (without quality scores), filtering differed. Profiled with immunoSEQ multiplex PCR; TCRdb holds only in-frame clones, not every one. From that table come the V and J calls and clone size; the DNA was used to work out D and trimming. The data contain roughly 770,000 clones, roughly 96% of them singletons. The V gene's germline CDR1 is LNHNV and CDR2 YYDKDF (reference sequence). With 4 bases removed from V and 2 bases from J, the gap between germline ends came to 15 bases. The CDR3 covers 15 residues. Naive CD8 cells, CD45RO-negative and positively selected for CCR7, excluded terminally differentiated effector memory CD45RA+ cells. Worth noting for this clone: Its matching antigen is unknown.

The V call is TRBV15, the J call TRBJ2-7; weak D call: TRBD2 (6 bases). This TCR came from a man aged 30 to 45 in good health. Sample: naive CD8+ T cells sorted from blood. Written as DNA, the CDR3 is TGTGCCACCAGCACAGTCACGGGAGATACCTACGAGCAGTACTTC. Translation gives CATSTVTGDTYEQYF.